These 5 T cell receptor beta chains came from one sample sequenced in a study of blood T cell repertoires in COVID-19. Some clones are missing from TCRdb's copy, which holds only in-frame ones; the method was immunoSEQ multiplex PCR. The repertoire includes 100,000 to 150,000 clones, about 88% of them detected once, and approximately 1% sits in the top ten. The material sequenced was peripheral blood. The receptors derive from a woman aged 80 or older with acute or convalescent COVID-19.

V and J are TRBV10-3 and TRBJ2-5; 8 nucleotides match TRBD1. The CDR3 runs 14 residues. J was trimmed by 3 bases and V by 6 bases; bases with no gene match: 6. Per the germline V gene, CDR1 is ENHRY and CDR2 is SYGVKD. CDR3 coding DNA: TGTGCCATCAGGGGACAGGCCCTAAAAGAGACCCAGTACTTC. Translating it yields CAIRGQALKETQYF.

The DNA of the CDR3 is TGTGCCAGCAGCCAGGGGACAGTATCTTACACAGATACGCAGTATTTT. Its translation is CASSQGTVSYTDTQYF. The chain is built from TRBV14 and TRBJ2-3, with 7 bases identical to TRBD1. CDR3 length equals 16 residues. Trimming removed 3 bases from V and 2 bases from J; junction bases left unmatched: 8. CDR1 and CDR2 (germline): SGHDN, FVKESK.

The CDR3 DNA reads as TGCGCCAGCAGCCAAGGGAGAGGACTACCCTCCTACAATGAGCAGTTCTTC. Protein sequence: CASSQGRGLPSYNEQFF. This sequence joins TRBV4-1 and TRBJ2-1; TRBD2 is a possible D gene (6 bases). CDR3 length equals 17 residues. Germline CDR1 and CDR2: MGHRA and YSYEKL. V lost 1 base to trimming and J lost 0 bases, with 13 bases between them.

The chain carries TRBV24-1 and TRBJ1-2; tentatively, D is TRBD1 (5 bases). Germline V gives CDR1 KGHDR, CDR2 SFDVKD. V was pared by 2 bases and J by 6 bases, with 12 bases between. The CDR3 contains 14 residues. CDR3 coding DNA: TGTGCCACCAGTGATTATGGCAGGGTGGATGGCTACACCTTC. The encoded protein is CATSDYGRVDGYTF.

CDR3 protein: CASSLQGARRYEQYF. The CDR3 DNA is TGTGCCAGCTCACTCCAGGGGGCCCGTCGATACGAGCAGTACTTC. The chain couples TRBV18 to TRBJ2-7; 8 nucleotides agree with TRBD1. The junction had 9 bases not matched to a gene; V was cut back by 4 bases and J by 4 bases. The V gene's germline CDR1 is KGHSH and CDR2 LQKENI. The CDR3 runs 15 residues.